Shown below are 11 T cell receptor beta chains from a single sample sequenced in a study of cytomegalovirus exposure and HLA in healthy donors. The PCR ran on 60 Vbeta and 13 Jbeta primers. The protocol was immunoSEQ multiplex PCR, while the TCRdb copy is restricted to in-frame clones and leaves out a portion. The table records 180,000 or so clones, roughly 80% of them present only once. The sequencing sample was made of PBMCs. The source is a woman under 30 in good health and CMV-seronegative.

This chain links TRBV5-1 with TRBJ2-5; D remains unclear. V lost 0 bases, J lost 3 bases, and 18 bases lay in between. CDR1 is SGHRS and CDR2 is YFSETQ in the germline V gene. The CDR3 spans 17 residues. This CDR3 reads CASSLVSKPEEKETQYF. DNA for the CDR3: TGCGCCAGCAGCTTGGTTTCCAAGCCAGAGGAAAAAGAGACCCAGTACTTC.

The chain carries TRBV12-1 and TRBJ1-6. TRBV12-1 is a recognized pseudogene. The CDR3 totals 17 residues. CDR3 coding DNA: TGTGCCAGCAGTCCGTGGGGGGGTAAGTGGGATAATTCACCCCTCCACTTT. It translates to CASSPWGGKWDNSPLHF.

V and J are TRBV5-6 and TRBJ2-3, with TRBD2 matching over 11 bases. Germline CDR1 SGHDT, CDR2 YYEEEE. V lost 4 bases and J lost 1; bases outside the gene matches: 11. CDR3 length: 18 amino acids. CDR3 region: CASSRAYLAGGRTDTQYF. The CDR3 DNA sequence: TGTGCCAGCAGCCGAGCCTATCTAGCGGGAGGCCGCACAGATACGCAGTATTTT.

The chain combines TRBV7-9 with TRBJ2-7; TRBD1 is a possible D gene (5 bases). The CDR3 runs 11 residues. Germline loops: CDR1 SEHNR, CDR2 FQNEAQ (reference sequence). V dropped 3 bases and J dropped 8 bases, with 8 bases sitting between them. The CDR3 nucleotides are TGTGCCAGCAGCTTCCCAGGGCAGCAGTACTTC. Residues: CASSFPGQQYF.

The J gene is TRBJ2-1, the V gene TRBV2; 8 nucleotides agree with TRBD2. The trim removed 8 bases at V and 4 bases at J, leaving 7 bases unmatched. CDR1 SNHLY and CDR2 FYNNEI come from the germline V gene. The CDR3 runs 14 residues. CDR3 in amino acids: CASLGLEFYNEQFF. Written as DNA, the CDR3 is TGTGCCAGCCTGGGACTAGAGTTTTACAATGAGCAGTTCTTC.

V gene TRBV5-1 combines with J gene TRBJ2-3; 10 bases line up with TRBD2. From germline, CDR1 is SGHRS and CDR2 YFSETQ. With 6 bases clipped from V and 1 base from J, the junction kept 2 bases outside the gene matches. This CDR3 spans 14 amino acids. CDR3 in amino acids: CASKTSGGTDTQYF. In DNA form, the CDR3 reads TGCGCCAGCAAAACTAGCGGGGGCACAGATACGCAGTATTTT.

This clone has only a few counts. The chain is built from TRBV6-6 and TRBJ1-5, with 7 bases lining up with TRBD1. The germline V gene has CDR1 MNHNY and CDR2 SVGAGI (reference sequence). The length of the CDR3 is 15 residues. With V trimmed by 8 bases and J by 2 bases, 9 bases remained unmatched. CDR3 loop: CASSQGVLGNQPQHF. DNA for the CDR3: TGTGCCAGCTCTCAGGGGGTGCTCGGCAATCAGCCCCAGCATTTT.

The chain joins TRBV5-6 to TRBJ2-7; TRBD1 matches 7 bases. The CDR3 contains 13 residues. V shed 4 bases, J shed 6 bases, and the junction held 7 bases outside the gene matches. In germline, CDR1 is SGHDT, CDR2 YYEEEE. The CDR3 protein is CASSLDRDIEQYF. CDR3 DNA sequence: TGTGCCAGCAGCCTTGACAGGGACATCGAGCAGTACTTC.

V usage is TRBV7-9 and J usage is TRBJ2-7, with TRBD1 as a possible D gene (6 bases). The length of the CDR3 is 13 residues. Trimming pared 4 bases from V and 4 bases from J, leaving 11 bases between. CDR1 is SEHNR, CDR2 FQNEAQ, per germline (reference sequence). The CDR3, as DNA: TGTGCCAGCAGCTCAACAGGGATTTACGAGCAGTACTTC. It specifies CASSSTGIYEQYF.

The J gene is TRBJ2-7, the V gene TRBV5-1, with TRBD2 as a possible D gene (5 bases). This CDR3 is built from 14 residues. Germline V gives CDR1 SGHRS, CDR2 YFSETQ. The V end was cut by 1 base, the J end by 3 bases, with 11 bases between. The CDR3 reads CASSLLASSYEQYF. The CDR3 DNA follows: TGCGCCAGCAGCTTGCTCGCTAGCAGCTACGAGCAGTACTTC.

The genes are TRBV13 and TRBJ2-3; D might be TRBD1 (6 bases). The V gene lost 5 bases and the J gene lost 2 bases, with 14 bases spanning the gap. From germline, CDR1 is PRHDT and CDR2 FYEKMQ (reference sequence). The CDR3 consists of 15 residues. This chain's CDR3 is CASSTGQSPTDTQYF. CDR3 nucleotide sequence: TGTGCCAGCAGCACCGGACAGTCCCCCACAGATACGCAGTATTTT.